The 27 T cell receptor beta chains below were found in one sample sequenced in a study of radiation and T cells in renal cell carcinoma. This table comes from immunoSEQ multiplex PCR, and its TCRdb copy is limited to in-frame clones, with some not included. The sample lists tens of thousands of clones, about 80% occurring once. As to time point: blood 4 weeks post-SBRT, at nephrectomy. Treatment meaning: 15 Gy SBRT to primary tumor, nephrectomy 4 weeks later. Sample: blood, taken from a patient whose treatment included radiotherapy and nephrectomy. Receptors originate from a man aged 55 to 70 with renal cell carcinoma.

The rearrangement links TRBV30 to TRBJ1-2, with 8 bases matching TRBD1. J gave up 2 bases and V 0 bases, and 8 bases lay outside the gene matches. The length of the CDR3 is 16 residues. CDR1 and CDR2 from the germline V gene are GTSNPN and SVGIG (reference sequence). The CDR3 spells CAWSVVRTGGNYGYTF. As DNA, the CDR3 is TGTGCCTGGAGTGTAGTTAGAACAGGGGGAAACTATGGCTACACCTTC. The variable domain in full, with the rest retrieved from reference TRBV30 and TRBJ1-2, is SQTIHQWPATLVQPVGSPLSLECTVEGTSNPNLYWYRQAAGRGLQLLFYSVGIGQISSEVPQNLSASRPQDRQFILSSKKLLLSDSGFYLCAWSVVRTGGNYGYTFGSGTRLTVV.

Written as DNA, the CDR3 is TGTGCCAGTAGTGAATTTGGGAGATTTTCGAACTATGGCTACACCTTC. Its translation is CASSEFGRFSNYGYTF. The rearrangement uses TRBV19 and TRBJ1-2; D gene uncertain. Germline CDR1 and CDR2: LNHDA and SQIVND (reference sequence). The V end lost 5 bases, the J end lost 2 bases, and 18 bases lay between the germline ends. The CDR3 has 16 residues.

The DNA for the CDR3 is TGTGCCAGCCGCGGAATACCCCGGTGGGGTTTCTATGGCTACACCTTC. Protein sequence: CASRGIPRWGFYGYTF. This chain links TRBV2 with TRBJ1-2; no reliable D call. The CDR3 loop spans 16 amino acids. Trimming shortened V by 8 bases and J by 4 bases, and 23 bases separated the two germline ends. Germline CDR1 SNHLY, CDR2 FYNNEI.

This chain links TRBV5-1 with TRBJ2-3; 11 bases agree with TRBD1. Germline-derived CDR1 and CDR2 are SGHRS and YFSETQ. V was pared by 0 bases and J by 7 bases, with 7 bases of the junction left unmatched. The CDR3 has 16 amino acids. DNA for the CDR3: TGCGCCAGCAGCTTGGACGGACAGGGGGCGTCTTATACGCAGTATTTT. Protein: CASSLDGQGASYTQYF.

The J gene is TRBJ1-2, the V gene TRBV7-9, with a tentative D call TRBD1 (5 bases). The CDR3 length is 14 residues. Germline CDR1 reads SEHNR; CDR2 reads FQNEAQ (reference sequence). V lost 5 bases and J 8 bases, leaving 18 bases between the germline ends. The DNA of the CDR3 is TGTGCCAGCAGCCCACGGGACGGATCGGACGGCTACACCTTC. It encodes CASSPRDGSDGYTF.

The chain combines TRBV7-9 with TRBJ2-2, with TRBD1 as a possible D gene (6 bases). The V gene's germline CDR1 is SEHNR and CDR2 FQNEAQ (reference sequence). Trimming removed 7 bases from V and 6 bases from J, with 15 bases in between. The CDR3 runs to 14 residues. The CDR3 DNA reads as TGTGCCAGCACCAGGGGAAATGACGCCGGGGAGCTGTTTTTT. Residues: CASTRGNDAGELFF.

This rearrangement joins TRBV6-1 to TRBJ1-1; the D is unclear. V lost 0 bases and J lost 4, with 9 bases in between. This CDR3 has 14 amino acids. CDR1 MNHNS and CDR2 SASEGT come from the germline V gene. This CDR3 is CASSEATLVTEAFF. In DNA, the CDR3 is TGTGCCAGCAGTGAAGCAACTCTGGTCACTGAAGCTTTCTTT.

This clone was observed a single time. This sequence joins TRBV6-1 and TRBJ1-2, with TRBD1 as a possible D gene (6 bases). V was shortened by 4 bases and J by 3 bases, with 18 bases between the two germline ends. The CDR3 sequence is 16 residues long. Germline CDR1 and CDR2: MNHNS and SASEGT. CDR3: CASSGLQTGHYYGYTF. The CDR3 nucleotides are TGTGCCAGCAGTGGACTTCAGACAGGACACTACTATGGCTACACCTTC.

This chain connects TRBV27 to TRBJ2-7; D unclear. Germline V gene lookup returns CDR1 MNHEY and CDR2 SMNVEV (reference sequence). The CDR3 consists of 14 residues. V lost 3 bases and J 6 bases, leaving 15 bases between the germline ends. This CDR3 reads CASSFAKGATEQYF. DNA for the CDR3: TGTGCCAGCAGTTTTGCGAAAGGTGCTACCGAGCAGTACTTC.

This clone was counted only a few times. The chain carries TRBV4-2 and TRBJ2-1, with D perhaps TRBD2 (5 bases). Germline V lookup: CDR1 LGHNA, CDR2 YNFKEQ. Trimming took 0 bases from V and 10 from J, leaving 10 bases between them. This CDR3 spans 13 amino acids. This chain's CDR3 is CASSQEWTPEQFF. CDR3 DNA sequence: TGTGCCAGCAGCCAAGAATGGACTCCAGAGCAGTTCTTC.

This chain joins TRBV30 and TRBJ1-5, with a tentative D call TRBD1 (5 bases). The CDR3 is 17 residues long. The V end was cut by 0 bases, the J end by 4 bases, with 19 bases between. Looked up from germline, CDR1 is GTSNPN and CDR2 is SVGIG (reference sequence). CDR3: CAWSVLRDSNRNQPQHF. The DNA of the CDR3 is TGTGCCTGGAGTGTACTCAGGGATTCAAACAGGAATCAGCCCCAGCATTTT.

The rearrangement links TRBV5-1 to TRBJ2-5; TRBD2 agrees at 7 bases. The CDR3 runs 13 residues. Germline CDR1 reads SGHRS; CDR2 reads YFSETQ. The trim removed 0 bases at V and 7 bases at J, leaving 3 bases unmatched. The CDR3 DNA follows: TGCGCCAGCAGCTTGGCCTCGGGGGGGACCCAGTACTTC. Translation: CASSLASGGTQYF.

The V and J genes are TRBV19 and TRBJ2-5; maybe TRBD2 (6 bases). The J call could be wrong; TRBJ2-7 is a better fit for the DNA end. The CDR3 runs to 14 residues. Germline CDR1 is LNHDA and CDR2 is SQIVND (reference sequence). CDR3 residues: CASRPLAGSYEQYF. The CDR3 DNA is TGTGCCAGTAGGCCCCTCGCGGGGAGCTACGAGCAGTACTTC.

This sequence joins TRBV6-5 and TRBJ1-5, with TRBD1 matching over 8 bases. Looked up from germline, CDR1 is MNHEY and CDR2 is SVGAGI. The J segment lost 6 bases and the V segment lost 2 bases, leaving 3 bases of the junction unmatched. The CDR3 is made up of 14 amino acids. CDR3 nucleotides: TGTGCCAGCAGTTACGCAGGGGGCGGTCAGCCCCAGCATTTT. It yields the protein CASSYAGGGQPQHF.

V gene TRBV6-6 combines with J gene TRBJ2-3, with 12 bases identical to TRBD1. The CDR3 length is 15 residues. Germline-derived CDR1 and CDR2 are MNHNY and SVGAGI (reference sequence). The V gene end was trimmed by 6 bases and the J gene end by 6 bases; junction bases not matched to a gene: 7. The CDR3 nucleotides are TGTGCCAGCAGGGGGGACAGGGGGCCAGGTGATACGCAGTATTTT. Its translation: CASRGDRGPGDTQYF.

This chain joins TRBV11-1 and TRBJ2-5; tentative D call: TRBD1 (7 bases). The CDR3 has 14 residues. Germline lookup yields CDR1 SGHAT and CDR2 FQDESV (reference sequence). Trimming stripped 5 bases from V and 4 bases from J, with 14 bases between. The CDR3 DNA follows: TGTGCCAGCAGCATCCACAGGGGAGGAGAGACCCAGTACTTC. It encodes CASSIHRGGETQYF.

This clone is a singleton in its sample. CDR3 protein: CASSLGGTSVDTQYF. CDR3 DNA: TGTGCCAGCAGCTTAGGCGGGACTAGCGTTGATACGCAGTATTTT. V usage is TRBV11-3 and J usage is TRBJ2-3; 10 bases line up with TRBD2. J gave up 6 bases and V 1 base, and 4 bases lay outside the gene matches. This CDR3 region has 15 residues. Germline V gene sequence: CDR1 SGHNT, CDR2 YENEEA.

This sequence joins TRBV5-1 and TRBJ2-3; a weak D match, TRBD2 (6 bases). The CDR3 extends over 14 amino acids. V lost 5 bases, J lost 0 bases, and 10 bases lay in between. Germline assignment: CDR1 SGHRS and CDR2 YFSETQ. This CDR3 reads CASRAGLSTDTQYF. The CDR3 nucleotides read TGCGCCAGCAGGGCGGGACTCAGCACAGATACGCAGTATTTT.

The chain employs TRBV7-2 and TRBJ2-1, with D uncertain. CDR1 is SGHTA, CDR2 FQGNSA, per germline. Trimming removed 0 bases from V and 10 bases from J, with 13 bases in between. The CDR3 extends over 14 amino acids. Here the CDR3 DNA reads TGTGCCAGCAGCTTAGCGATTATCAGGAACGAGCAGTTCTTC. This translates into CASSLAIIRNEQFF.

This chain uses TRBV5-1 with TRBJ2-5, with 7 bases identical to TRBD2. Near its end, the DNA agrees better with TRBJ2-7, so the J call may be wrong. From germline, CDR1 is SGHRS and CDR2 YFSETQ. The CDR3 loop spans 14 amino acids. CDR3 protein: CASSLAGGTYEQYF. CDR3 coding DNA: TGCGCCAGCAGCTTGGCCGGGGGGACCTACGAGCAGTACTTC.

The V call is TRBV2, the J call TRBJ2-7; D gene uncertain. CDR3 length: 13 residues. Trimming removed 3 bases from V and 2 bases from J, with 8 bases in between. Germline V gene data show CDR1 as SNHLY and CDR2 as FYNNEI. The CDR3 protein is CASSDLGTYEQYF. In DNA form, the CDR3 reads TGTGCCAGCAGTGATCTGGGAACCTACGAGCAGTACTTC.

This rearrangement joins TRBV7-2 to TRBJ2-1; 8 nucleotides align to TRBD2. With V trimmed by 2 bases and J by 0 bases, 3 bases remained unmatched. The length of the CDR3 is 16 residues. Germline CDR1 is SGHTA and CDR2 is FQGNSA. CDR3 nucleotides: TGTGCCAGCAGCTTATCGGCGGGGGGCTCCTACAATGAGCAGTTCTTC. Translation: CASSLSAGGSYNEQFF.

The CDR3 loop is CASSADKGGRAFF. The DNA of the CDR3 is TGTGCCAGCAGCGCCGACAAGGGAGGGCGAGCTTTCTTT. The chain couples TRBV7-9 to TRBJ1-1; D gene ambiguous. Trimming pared 5 bases from V and 10 bases from J, leaving 17 bases between. Germline assignment: CDR1 SEHNR and CDR2 FQNEAQ (reference sequence). The CDR3 totals 13 residues.

This sequence joins TRBV6-1 and TRBJ2-4, with 12 bases fitting TRBD2. This CDR3 has 17 residues. Germline-derived CDR1 and CDR2 are MNHNS and SASEGT. The V and J ends lost 1 base and 2 bases, in that order; junction bases with no gene match: 3. The CDR3, as DNA: TGTGCCAGCAGTGAAGGTCTAGCGGGAGGGCCCAAAAACATTCAGTACTTC. Translated: CASSEGLAGGPKNIQYF.

The J gene is TRBJ1-2, the V gene TRBV27, with a weak D call TRBD1 (6 bases). The CDR3 runs to 14 residues. Looked up from germline, CDR1 is MNHEY and CDR2 is SMNVEV (reference sequence). Between the trimmed V and J ends, which lost 3 bases and 7 bases, there was a span of 15 bases. CDR3 DNA: TGTGCCAGCAGTTTCCGGCCGGGGGCCGGTGGCTACACCTTC. Amino acid sequence: CASSFRPGAGGYTF.

V usage is TRBV19 and J usage is TRBJ2-2, with D uncertain. Between the trimmed V and J ends, which lost 8 bases and 0 bases, there was a span of 25 bases. This CDR3 comprises 19 residues. Germline CDR1 and CDR2: LNHDA and SQIVND (reference sequence). CDR3 amino acids: CASRPNFSHRTANTGELFF. The CDR3 nucleotides read TGTGCCAGTCGACCCAATTTTTCCCATCGAACGGCGAACACCGGGGAGCTGTTTTTT.

This chain links TRBV6-1 with TRBJ1-4; a possible D gene is TRBD1 (6 bases). The CDR3 contains 14 residues. With 7 bases removed from V and 0 bases from J, the gap between germline ends came to 9 bases. CDR1 and CDR2 (germline): MNHNS, SASEGT. CDR3 DNA: TGTGCCAGCAATCAGGGGCCAACTAATGAAAAACTGTTTTTT. It specifies CASNQGPTNEKLFF.